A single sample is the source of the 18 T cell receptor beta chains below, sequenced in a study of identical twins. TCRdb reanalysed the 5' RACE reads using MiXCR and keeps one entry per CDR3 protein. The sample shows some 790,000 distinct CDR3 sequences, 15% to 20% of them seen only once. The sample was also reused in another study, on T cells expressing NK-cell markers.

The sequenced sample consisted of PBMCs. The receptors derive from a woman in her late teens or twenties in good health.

The CDR3 region is CASTFLDEQFF. CDR3 nucleotides: TGTGCCAGCACTTTCCTTGATGAGCAGTTCTTC. The rearrangement links TRBV2 to TRBJ2-1; D not resolved. V lost 7 bases and J 8 bases, leaving 9 bases between the germline ends. The germline gives CDR1 SNHLY, CDR2 FYNNEI. The CDR3 covers 11 residues. Full variable domain (remainder filled in from reference TRBV2 and TRBJ2-1): EPEVTQTPSHQVTQMGQEVILRCVPISNHLYFYWYRQILGQKVEFLVSFYNNEISEKSEIFDDQFSVERPDGSNFTLKIRSTKLEDSAMYFCASTFLDEQFFGPGTRLTVL.

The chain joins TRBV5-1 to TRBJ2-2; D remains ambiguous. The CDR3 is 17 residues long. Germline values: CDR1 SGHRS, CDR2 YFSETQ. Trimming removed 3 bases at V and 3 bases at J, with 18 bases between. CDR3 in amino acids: CASSWTGQLRDTGELFF. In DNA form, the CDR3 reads TGCGCCAGCAGCTGGACCGGGCAGTTAAGGGACACCGGGGAGCTGTTTTTT.

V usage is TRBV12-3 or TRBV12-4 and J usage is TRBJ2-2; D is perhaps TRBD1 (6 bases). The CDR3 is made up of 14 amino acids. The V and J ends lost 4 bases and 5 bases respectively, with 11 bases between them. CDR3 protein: CASSYVGGTGELFF. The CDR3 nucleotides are TGTGCCAGCAGTTACGTAGGGGGAACCGGGGAGCTGTTTTTT.

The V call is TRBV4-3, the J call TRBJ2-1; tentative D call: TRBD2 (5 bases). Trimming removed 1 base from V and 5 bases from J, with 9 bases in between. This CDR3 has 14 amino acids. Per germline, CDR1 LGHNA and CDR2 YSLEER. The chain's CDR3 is CASSQVPADNEQFF. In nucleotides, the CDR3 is TGCGCCAGCAGCCAAGTTCCAGCGGACAATGAGCAGTTCTTC.

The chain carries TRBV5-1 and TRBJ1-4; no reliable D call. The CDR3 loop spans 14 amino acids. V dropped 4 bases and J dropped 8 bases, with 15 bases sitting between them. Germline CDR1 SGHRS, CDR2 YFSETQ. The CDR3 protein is CASSDQGFGEKLFF. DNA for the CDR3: TGCGCCAGCAGCGACCAAGGGTTCGGCGAAAAACTGTTTTTT.

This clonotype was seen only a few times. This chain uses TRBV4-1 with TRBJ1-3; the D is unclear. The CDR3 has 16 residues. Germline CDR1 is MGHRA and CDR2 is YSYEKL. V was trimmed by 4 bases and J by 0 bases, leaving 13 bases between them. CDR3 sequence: CASSLLQTGSGNTIYF. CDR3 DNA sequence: TGCGCCAGCAGCCTCCTCCAGACGGGCTCTGGAAACACCATATATTTT.

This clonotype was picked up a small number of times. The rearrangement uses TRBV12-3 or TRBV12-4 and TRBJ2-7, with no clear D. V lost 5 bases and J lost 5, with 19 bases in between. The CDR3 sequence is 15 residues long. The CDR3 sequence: CASSPIMISSHEQYF. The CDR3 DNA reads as TGTGCCAGCAGTCCCATTATGATCTCGTCCCACGAGCAGTACTTC.

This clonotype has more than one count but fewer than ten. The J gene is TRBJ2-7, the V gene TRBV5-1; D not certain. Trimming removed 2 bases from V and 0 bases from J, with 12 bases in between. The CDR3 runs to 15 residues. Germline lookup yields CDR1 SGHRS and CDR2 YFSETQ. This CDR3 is CASSLQPTSSYEQYF. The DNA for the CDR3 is TGCGCCAGCAGCTTACAACCGACAAGCTCCTACGAGCAGTACTTC.

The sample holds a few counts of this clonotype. CDR3 nucleotide sequence: TGCGCCAGCAACGAAATCCGGGACTGGGAGACCCAGTACTTC. This codes for CASNEIRDWETQYF. The chain combines TRBV10-1 with TRBJ2-5; the D gene is possibly TRBD2 (6 bases). The CDR3 sequence is 14 residues long. Germline V gene sequence: CDR1 WNHNN, CDR2 SYGVQD (reference sequence). With 7 bases removed from V and 5 bases from J, the gap between germline ends came to 17 bases.

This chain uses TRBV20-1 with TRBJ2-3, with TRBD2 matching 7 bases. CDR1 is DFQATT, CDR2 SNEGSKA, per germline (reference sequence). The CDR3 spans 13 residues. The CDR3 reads CSPRPGGTDTQYF. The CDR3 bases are TGCAGCCCCCGTCCGGGAGGAACAGATACGCAGTATTTT.

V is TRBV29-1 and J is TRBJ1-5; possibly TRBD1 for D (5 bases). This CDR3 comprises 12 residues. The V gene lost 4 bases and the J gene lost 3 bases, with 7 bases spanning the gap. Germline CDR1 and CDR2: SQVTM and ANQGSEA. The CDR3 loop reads CSVGQNNQPQHF. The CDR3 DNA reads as TGCAGCGTTGGACAGAACAATCAGCCCCAGCATTTT.

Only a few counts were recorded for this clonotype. In nucleotides, the CDR3 is TGCAGTGCTTGGCAGGGACAGGGTAAAAATGAGCAGTTCTTC. It yields the protein CSAWQGQGKNEQFF. The gene calls are TRBV20-1 and TRBJ2-1, with 9 bases that match TRBD1. CDR3 length equals 14 residues. Trimming took 5 bases from V and 7 from J; bases not matched to a gene: 9. Germline CDR1 reads DFQATT; CDR2 reads SNEGSKA (reference sequence).

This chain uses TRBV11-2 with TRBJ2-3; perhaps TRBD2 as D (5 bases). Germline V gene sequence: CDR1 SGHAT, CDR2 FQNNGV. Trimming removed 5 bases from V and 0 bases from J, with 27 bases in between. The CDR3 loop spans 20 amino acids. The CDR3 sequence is CASSRFSREMGHPSTDTQYF. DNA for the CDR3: TGTGCCAGCAGCCGCTTTTCGAGGGAGATGGGCCACCCTAGCACAGATACGCAGTATTTT. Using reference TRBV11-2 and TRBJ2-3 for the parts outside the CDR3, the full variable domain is EAGVAQSPRYKIIEKRQSVAFWCNPISGHATLYWYQQILGQGPKLLIQFQNNGVVDDSQLPKDRFSAERLKGVDSTLKIQPAKLEDSAVYLCASSRFSREMGHPSTDTQYFGPGTRLTVL.

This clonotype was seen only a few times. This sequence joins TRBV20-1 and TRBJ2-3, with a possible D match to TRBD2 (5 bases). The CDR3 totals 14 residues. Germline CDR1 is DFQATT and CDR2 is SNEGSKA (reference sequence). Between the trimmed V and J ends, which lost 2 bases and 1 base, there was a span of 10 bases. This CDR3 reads CSARPGGRTDTQYF. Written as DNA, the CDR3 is TGCAGTGCTAGACCGGGCGGGCGCACAGATACGCAGTATTTT.

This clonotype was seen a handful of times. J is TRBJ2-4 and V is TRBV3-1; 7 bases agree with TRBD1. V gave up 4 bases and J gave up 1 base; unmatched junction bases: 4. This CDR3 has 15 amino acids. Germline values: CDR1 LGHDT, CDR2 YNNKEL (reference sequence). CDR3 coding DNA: TGTGCCAGCAGCCGTTTGACAGGGGCCAAAAACATTCAGTACTTC. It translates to CASSRLTGAKNIQYF.

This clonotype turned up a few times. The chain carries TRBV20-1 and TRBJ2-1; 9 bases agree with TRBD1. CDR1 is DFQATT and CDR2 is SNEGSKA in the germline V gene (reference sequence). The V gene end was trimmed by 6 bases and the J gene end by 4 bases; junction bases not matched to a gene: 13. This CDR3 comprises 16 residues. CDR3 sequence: CSATRLGQGIYNEQFF. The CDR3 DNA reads TGCAGTGCAACACGACTCGGACAGGGGATTTACAATGAGCAGTTCTTC.

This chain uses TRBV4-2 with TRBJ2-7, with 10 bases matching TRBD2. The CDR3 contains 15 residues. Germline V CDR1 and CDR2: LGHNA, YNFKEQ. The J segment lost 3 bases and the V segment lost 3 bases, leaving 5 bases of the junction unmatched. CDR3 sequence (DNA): TGTGCCAGCAGCCAGGCGACTAGCGGGTACTACGAGCAGTACTTC. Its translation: CASSQATSGYYEQYF.

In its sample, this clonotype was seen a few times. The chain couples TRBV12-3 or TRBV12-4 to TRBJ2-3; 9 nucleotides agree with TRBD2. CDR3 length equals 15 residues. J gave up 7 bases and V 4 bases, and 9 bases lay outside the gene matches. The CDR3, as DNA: TGTGCCAGCAGTTGGGGTGCGGGGGGGCGAAATACGCAGTATTTT. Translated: CASSWGAGGRNTQYF.